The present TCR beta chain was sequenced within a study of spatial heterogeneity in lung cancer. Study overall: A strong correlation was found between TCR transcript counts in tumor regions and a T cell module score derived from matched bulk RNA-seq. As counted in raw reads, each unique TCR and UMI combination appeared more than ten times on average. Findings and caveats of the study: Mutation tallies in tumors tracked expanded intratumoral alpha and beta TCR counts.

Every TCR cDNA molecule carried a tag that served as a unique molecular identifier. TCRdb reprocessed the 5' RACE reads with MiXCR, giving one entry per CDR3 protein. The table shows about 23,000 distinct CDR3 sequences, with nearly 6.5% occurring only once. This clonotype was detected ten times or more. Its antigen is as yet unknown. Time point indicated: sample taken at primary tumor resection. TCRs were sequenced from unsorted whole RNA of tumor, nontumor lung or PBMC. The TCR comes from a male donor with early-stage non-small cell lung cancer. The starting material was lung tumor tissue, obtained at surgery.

The CDR3 region has the DNA TGTGCCAGCAGCTTAGGGGGGGCTAACGAGCAGTACTTC. Translating gives CASSLGGANEQYF. The rearrangement uses TRBV11-2 and TRBJ2-7; tentatively, D is TRBD1 or TRBD2 (6 bases each). Germline loops: CDR1 SGHAT, CDR2 FQNNGV. CDR3 size: 13 residues. V lost 1 base to trimming and J lost 5 bases, with 9 bases between them. Using reference TRBV11-2 and TRBJ2-7 for the parts outside the CDR3, the full variable domain is EAGVAQSPRYKIIEKRQSVAFWCNPISGHATLYWYQQILGQGPKLLIQFQNNGVVDDSQLPKDRFSAERLKGVDSTLKIQPAKLEDSAVYLCASSLGGANEQYFGPGTRLTVT.